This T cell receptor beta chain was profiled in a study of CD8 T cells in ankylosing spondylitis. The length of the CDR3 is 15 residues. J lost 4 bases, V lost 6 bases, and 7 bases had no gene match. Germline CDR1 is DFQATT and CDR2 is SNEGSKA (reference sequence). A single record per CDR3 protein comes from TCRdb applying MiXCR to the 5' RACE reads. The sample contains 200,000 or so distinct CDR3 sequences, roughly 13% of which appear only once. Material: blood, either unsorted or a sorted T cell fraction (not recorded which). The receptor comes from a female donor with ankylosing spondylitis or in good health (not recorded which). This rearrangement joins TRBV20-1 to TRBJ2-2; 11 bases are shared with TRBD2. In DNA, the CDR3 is TGCAGTGCCCCACATAGCGGGAGGGCCACCGGGGAGCTGTTTTTT. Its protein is CSAPHSGRATGELFF.